Included here is one T cell receptor beta chain sequence, with context. This sample is drawn from a study of blood T cell repertoires in COVID-19. On the study more broadly: T cells, B-cell-depleted T cells, or PBMCs supplied cDNA or gDNA.

The V gene's germline CDR1 is SGHNT and CDR2 YYREEE (reference sequence). The CDR3 runs to 12 residues. Trimming took 4 bases from V and 15 from J, leaving 14 bases between them. Original data processing: Amplification from reference gene primers served as the basis for estimated nucleated cell counts. TCRdb's table, derived via immunoSEQ multiplex PCR, lists solely in-frame clones and lacks some. That table supplies the V and J calls and clone size; D and trimming were determined from the DNA. This repertoire shows 200,000 to 250,000 clones, around four fifths found once; its top ten account for about 20%.

The chain recombines TRBV5-4 with TRBJ1-6, with no clear D. Sequenced input: peripheral blood. This TCR was recovered from a young man with active or convalescent COVID-19. The CDR3 loop reads CASSRSVGLLHF. The CDR3 DNA follows: TGTGCCAGCAGCCGGAGCGTAGGACTCCTCCACTTT.